This TCR beta chain was captured by sequencing in a study of shared clonotypes between healthy human individuals. Study-wide context: Each donor contributed plates that comprised three CD4 naive, three CD4 memory, two CD8 naive and one CD8 memory.

Profiled with immunoSEQ multiplex PCR; TCRdb holds only in-frame clones, not every one. The repertoire holds more than 2 million clones, with 85% to 95% as singletons. Study-wide results and caveats: Across four donors, naive CD4 shared about 5%, naive CD8 over 3%, memory CD4 roughly 2.1%, memory CD8 over 0.3%. Naive subsets usually exceeded memory subsets in estimated richness.

CDR1 is SGHNT and CDR2 is YENEEA in the germline V gene. This CDR3 has 16 amino acids. The germline V and J ends were trimmed by 5 bases and 5 bases, with 19 bases remaining between them. Regarding this clone: Its cognate antigen is unknown.

CD45RO negativity and positive selection for CCR7 defined naive CD8 cells, a population that excluded terminally differentiated effector memory CD45RA+ cells. The donor cohort consisted entirely of Caucasian adults residing in Nashville, Tennessee. The rearrangement links TRBV11-3 to TRBJ2-1; D may be TRBD1 or TRBD2 (6 bases each). The origin of this receptor is a man between 18 and 29 years old in good health. Some clones in this sample may be carry-over from other donors' samples. Material: naive CD8+ T cells from PBMCs. The CDR3 sequence is CASSPLAGGAHNEQFF. CDR3 sequence (DNA): TGTGCCAGCAGCCCTTTAGCCGGGGGCGCGCACAATGAGCAGTTCTTC.